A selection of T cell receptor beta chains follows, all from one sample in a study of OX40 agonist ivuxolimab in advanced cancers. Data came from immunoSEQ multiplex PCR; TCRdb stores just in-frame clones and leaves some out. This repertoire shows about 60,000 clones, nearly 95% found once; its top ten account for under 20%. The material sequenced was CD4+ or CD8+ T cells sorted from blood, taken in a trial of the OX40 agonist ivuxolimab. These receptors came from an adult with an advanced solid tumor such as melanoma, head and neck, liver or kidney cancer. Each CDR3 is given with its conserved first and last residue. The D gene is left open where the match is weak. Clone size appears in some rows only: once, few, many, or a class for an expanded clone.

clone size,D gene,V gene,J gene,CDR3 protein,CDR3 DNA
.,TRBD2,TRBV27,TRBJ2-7,CASSSGLGAYEQYF,TGTGCCAGCAGTTCCGGACTAGGTGCCTACGAGCAGTACTTC
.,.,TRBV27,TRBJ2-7,CASSLMVGTGPYEQYF,TGTGCCAGCAGTTTAATGGTCGGGACGGGCCCCTACGAGCAGTACTTC
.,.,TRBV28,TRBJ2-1,CASSLFLDRDNEQFF,TGTGCCAGCAGTTTATTTCTGGACAGAGACAATGAGCAGTTCTTC
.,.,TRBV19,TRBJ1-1,CASMPGLNTEAFF,TGTGCCAGTATGCCAGGGTTGAACACTGAAGCTTTCTTT
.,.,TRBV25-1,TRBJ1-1,CASSLGGNTEAFF,TGTGCCAGCAGTCTGGGGGGGAACACTGAAGCTTTCTTT
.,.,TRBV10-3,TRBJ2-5,CATSTEQAGQWAQETQYF,TGTGCCACAAGCACGGAGCAAGCGGGACAGTGGGCCCAGGAGACCCAGTACTTC
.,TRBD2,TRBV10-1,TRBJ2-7,CASPSSGSAPEVYEQYF,TGCGCCAGCCCTTCGAGCGGGAGCGCTCCCGAGGTCTACGAGCAGTACTTC
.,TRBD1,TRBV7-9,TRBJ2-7,CASSLEAPGRGFYEQYF,TGTGCCAGCAGCTTAGAGGCCCCGGGCAGGGGGTTCTACGAGCAGTACTTC
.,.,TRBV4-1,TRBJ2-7,CASSLNGESNYEQYF,TGCGCCAGCAGCCTTAATGGGGAGTCCAACTACGAGCAGTACTTC
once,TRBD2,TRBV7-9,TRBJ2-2,CASSPKRLAGARRSGELFF,TGTGCCAGCAGCCCAAAACGGCTAGCGGGCGCTCGTCGGAGCGGGGAGCTGTTTTTT
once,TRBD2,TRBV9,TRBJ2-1,CASSAEVASGASYNEQFF,TGTGCCAGCAGCGCTGAGGTTGCTAGCGGGGCCTCCTACAATGAGCAGTTCTTC
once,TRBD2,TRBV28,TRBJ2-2,CASSPGLAEKNTGELFF,TGTGCCAGCAGCCCTGGACTAGCGGAGAAAAACACCGGGGAGCTGTTTTTT
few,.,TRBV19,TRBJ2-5,CASSTAPEETQYF,TGTGCCAGTAGTACAGCCCCCGAAGAGACCCAGTACTTC
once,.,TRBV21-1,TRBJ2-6,CAITWSSGANVLTF,TGTGCCATCACGTGGAGCTCTGGGGCCAACGTCCTGACTTTC
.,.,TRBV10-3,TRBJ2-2,CAISESKTGELFF,TGTGCCATCAGTGAGTCAAAGACCGGGGAGCTGTTTTTT
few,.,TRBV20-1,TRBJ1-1,CSARGLTEAFF,TGCAGTGCTAGAGGGTTGACTGAAGCTTTCTTT
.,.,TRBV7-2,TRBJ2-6,CASSLGPATGANVLTF,TGTGCCAGCAGCTTAGGCCCCGCGACTGGGGCCAACGTCCTGACTTTC
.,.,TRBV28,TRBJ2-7,CASSDPLYEQYF,TGTGCCAGCAGTGATCCCCTATACGAGCAGTACTTC
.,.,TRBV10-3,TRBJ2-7,CAIGTEQYF,TGTGCCATAGGGACAGAGCAGTACTTC
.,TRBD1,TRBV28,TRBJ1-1,CASTSPPKQGRTEAFF,TGTGCCAGCACCTCTCCCCCCAAACAGGGGCGCACTGAAGCTTTCTTT
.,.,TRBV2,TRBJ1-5,CASKVPPQPQHF,TGTGCCAGCAAGGTACCGCCCCAGCCCCAGCATTTT
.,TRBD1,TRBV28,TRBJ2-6,CASSPYAGTANSLTF,TGTGCCAGCAGTCCTTATGCCGGGACAGCGAATTCCCTGACTTTC
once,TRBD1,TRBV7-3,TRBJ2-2,CASSLMSGGLGTGELFF,TGTGCCAGCAGCTTAATGTCAGGGGGCTTGGGCACCGGGGAGCTGTTTTTT
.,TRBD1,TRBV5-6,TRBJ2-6,CASSSPTGDGANVLTF,TGTGCCAGCAGCTCTCCGACAGGGGATGGGGCCAACGTCCTGACTTTC
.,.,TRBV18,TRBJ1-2,CASSPRADYGYTF,TGTGCCAGCTCACCCCGGGCGGACTATGGCTACACCTTC
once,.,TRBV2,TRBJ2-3,CASSERKDTQYF,TGTGCCAGCAGCGAGCGGAAAGATACGCAGTATTTT
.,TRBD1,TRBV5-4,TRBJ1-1,CASSRQGAHTEAFF,TGTGCCAGCAGCAGACAGGGGGCCCACACTGAAGCTTTCTTT
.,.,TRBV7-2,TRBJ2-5,CASSPFEIAEETQYF,TGTGCCAGCAGCCCCTTCGAGATAGCGGAAGAGACCCAGTACTTC
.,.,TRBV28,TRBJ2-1,CASQEIHEQFF,TGTGCCAGCCAAGAGATCCATGAGCAGTTCTTC
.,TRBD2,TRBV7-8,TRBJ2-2,CASSTEAGGPNTGELFF,TGTGCCAGCAGCACTGAAGCGGGAGGGCCGAACACCGGGGAGCTGTTTTTT
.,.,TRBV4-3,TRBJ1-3,CASSQDRAGMFGNTIYF,TGCGCCAGCAGCCAAGATCGGGCAGGGATGTTCGGAAACACCATATATTTT
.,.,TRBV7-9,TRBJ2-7,CASSLLSQYEQYF,TGTGCCAGCAGCTTACTTAGTCAGTACGAGCAGTACTTC
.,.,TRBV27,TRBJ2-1,CASLTRSEQFF,TGTGCCAGCCTAACGCGTTCCGAGCAGTTCTTC
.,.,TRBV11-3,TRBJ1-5,CASSLEQENQPQHF,TGTGCCAGCAGCTTAGAACAGGAAAATCAGCCCCAGCATTTT
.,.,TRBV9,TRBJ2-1,CASSVGPSASSYNEQFF,TGTGCCAGCAGCGTAGGTCCTAGCGCAAGCTCCTACAATGAGCAGTTCTTC
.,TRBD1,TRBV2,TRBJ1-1,CATQGAVLGTEAFF,TGTGCCACTCAGGGGGCGGTATTGGGCACTGAAGCTTTCTTT
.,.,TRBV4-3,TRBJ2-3,CASSQVFPAGITDTQYF,TGCGCCAGCAGCCAAGTGTTTCCAGCGGGCATCACAGATACGCAGTATTTT
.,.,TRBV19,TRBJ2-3,CASSIGAGEVDTQYF,TGTGCCAGTAGTATAGGAGCAGGAGAAGTGGATACGCAGTATTTT
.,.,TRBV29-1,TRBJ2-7,CSVPVRAGSREQYF,TGCAGCGTACCGGTTCGGGCAGGGTCGAGGGAGCAGTACTTC